This T cell receptor (beta chain) was profiled in a study of blood T cell repertoires in COVID-19. Study-wide context: Donors in the United States, Italy and Spain gave samples during acute or convalescent COVID-19. The cDNA or gDNA used as material had been derived from T cells, B-cell-depleted T cells, or PBMCs.

Methods used by the authors: The assay estimated nucleated cells by amplifying reference gene primers. This table comes from immunoSEQ multiplex PCR, and its TCRdb copy is limited to in-frame clones, with some not included. V, J and clone size are taken as reported in that table, and D and trimming were inferred from the DNA itself. The sample includes under 250,000 clones, roughly 90% seen only once; the top ten take 0.82%. Enrollment of patients from Seattle took place during active infection, with longitudinal follow-up. The V end lost 0 bases, the J end lost 3 bases, and 15 bases lay between the germline ends. The length of the CDR3 is 16 residues. Germline CDR1 is SGHKS and CDR2 is YYEKEE (reference sequence).

The clonotype originates from a man aged 55-75 years with COVID-19, enrolled during active disease. Material: peripheral blood. The chain carries TRBV5-5 and TRBJ1-1, with D unresolved. For the CDR3, the DNA is TGTGCCAGCAGCTTGGCCCTCTTTGACCGGGACACTGAAGCTTTCTTT. It yields the protein CASSLALFDRDTEAFF. Drawing the rest from reference TRBV5-5 and TRBJ1-1, the complete variable domain is DAGVTQSPTHLIKTRGQQVTLRCSPISGHKSVSWYQQVLGQGPQFIFQYYEKEERGRGNFPDRFSARQFPNYSSELNVNALLLGDSALYLCASSLALFDRDTEAFFGQGTRLTVV.